One T cell receptor (beta chain) is described in this entry. It has no known antigen specificity. Base qualities were left out, and no much larger clone turns up one base away. The data were obtained in a study of blood T cell repertoires in COVID-19 (dated by TCRdb to the early 2020s). Context from the whole study: The collaborator samples originated in the United States, Italy and Spain and spanned the acute and convalescent phases of COVID-19. The material from the prospective study consisted of cDNA or gDNA derived from T cells, B-cell-depleted T cells, or PBMCs. The dataset comprised deeply sampled blood TCRbeta repertoires from subjects exposed to, actively infected with, or recovered from COVID-19. A freely available public database, intended as a resource for researchers studying the immune response to SARS-CoV-2, is where the repertoires were released. The samples were drawn from two sources: the first 160 participants of the ongoing ImmuneRACE study, and 1,000 to 1,500 subjects contributed by 6 global collaborators. A de-identified subject ID, COVID-19 status, age in years and sex were almost always included in the sample metadata. Where available, HLA class I and class II types were obtained from metadata supplied by the sample provider rather than from assay-based typing. General study outcomes and caveats: How much clinical and demographic metadata was included differed by source and by participant, and the metadata was provided uncurated.

Each collaborating institution followed its own protocols to collect whole blood in K2EDTA tubes. Collaborator samples were shipped for TCRbeta analysis as frozen whole blood, isolated PBMCs, or DNA extracted from either sample type. TCRbeta CDR3 regions were amplified from genomic DNA by means of the immunoSEQ Assay, a bias-controlled multiplex PCR. Processing in the source paper ran as follows. Within the assay, amplification of reference gene primers was used to estimate how many nucleated cells each sample contained. To quantify the absolute abundance of each unique TCRbeta CDR3 rearrangement, sequence reads were collapsed and filtered. For each sample, productive Simpson clonality was calculated by taking the square root of Simpson's diversity index across productive rearrangements. The table comes from immuneACCESS by way of TCRdb, which keeps in-frame sequences with V and J called. Part of the clones is missing from these tables; in studies checked, under half for an unresolved V gene and the rest for unknown reasons. V, J and clone size reflect that table, while D and trimming were determined from the DNA. The sample table lists about 220,000 clones, about 90% of them with a count of one. The ten largest clones take up 1.9% of the sample.

The material sequenced was peripheral blood. The TCR originated in a middle-aged man with active or convalescent COVID-19.

The CDR3 sequence is CASSLELGTTNYGYTF. The nucleotide sequence reads TGTGCCAGCAGCCTTGAGTTAGGGACTACTAACTATGGCTACACCTTC. The rearranged segments are TRBV5-4 and TRBJ1-2, and perhaps TRBD1 as D gene, on 5 matching bases. The CDR3, from cysteine to phenylalanine, totals 16 residues. The read is trimmed to its CDR3 DNA, 48 bases read in frame from base 1. Trimming costs V 4 bases and J 0 bases, and their ends lie 16 bases apart. Based on the germline V gene (reference sequence), the CDR1 and CDR2 sequences are SGHNT and YYREEE.